A selection of T cell receptor beta chains follows, all from one sample in a study of cytomegalovirus exposure and HLA in healthy donors. Profiling relied on immunoSEQ multiplex PCR, and the TCRdb table lists in-frame clones only, not all of them. The data hold about 170,000 clones, with roughly 79% observed a single time. The sequencing sample was made of PBMCs. These receptors were collected from a woman aged 18-29 years in good health and CMV-seropositive. Both conserved end residues are part of each CDR3. A D gene is named only where the DNA matches it firmly. The size field is filled for only some rows; it gives once, few, many or a size class.

-,-,TRBJ1-1,TRBV10-1,CASSESRGTEAFF,TGCGCCAGCAGTGAGTCCCGGGGCACTGAAGCTTTCTTT
TRBD1,-,TRBJ1-4,TRBV2,CAGQGTEKLFF,TGTGCCGGACAGGGGACTGAAAAACTGTTTTTT
TRBD1,few,TRBJ2-7,TRBV5-4,CASSVRQGAHEQYF,TGTGCCAGCAGCGTCAGACAGGGGGCCCACGAGCAGTACTTC
-,-,TRBJ1-1,TRBV7-3,CASSLQQNTEAFF,TGTGCCAGCAGCTTACAACAGAACACTGAAGCTTTCTTT
-,-,TRBJ1-1,TRBV5-4,CASSQKTMNTEAFF,TGTGCCAGCAGCCAAAAAACAATGAACACTGAAGCTTTCTTT
-,-,TRBJ1-4,TRBV6-5,CASSYSARVVEKPFF,TGTGCCAGCAGTTACTCGGCCAGGGTTGTTGAAAAACCGTTTTTT
TRBD1,-,TRBJ1-1,TRBV6-1,CASTQGQGTEAFF,TGTGCCAGCACCCAGGGACAGGGCACTGAAGCTTTCTTT
-,-,TRBJ1-5,TRBV7-9,CASSLPSQPQHF,TGTGCCAGCAGCCTCCCGTCCCAGCCCCAGCATTTT
TRBD1,few,TRBJ2-7,TRBV5-1,CASSSIDRTGTGAYEQYF,TGCGCCAGCAGCTCAATAGACCGAACCGGGACAGGGGCCTACGAGCAGTACTTC
TRBD2,-,TRBJ2-1,TRBV25-1,CASSAESLAGVNNEQFF,TGTGCCAGCAGTGCCGAGAGCCTAGCGGGGGTTAACAATGAGCAGTTCTTC
TRBD1,-,TRBJ1-5,TRBV19,CASSKRTGGSNQPQHF,TGTGCCAGTAGTAAACGGACAGGGGGATCGAATCAGCCCCAGCATTTT
-,-,TRBJ1-1,TRBV11-2,CASSSRETEAFF,TGTGCCAGCAGCTCGAGGGAAACTGAAGCTTTCTTT
TRBD2,-,TRBJ2-3,TRBV4-3,CASSQDGGSGGRDTQYF,TGCGCCAGCAGCCAAGACGGTGGTAGCGGGGGGAGGGATACGCAGTATTTT
-,-,TRBJ1-4,TRBV28,CASSLAPRNEKLFF,TGTGCCAGCAGTTTAGCCCCCCGGAATGAAAAACTGTTTTTT
-,few,TRBJ1-2,TRBV19,CASSQASGGYTF,TGTGCCAGTAGTCAAGCCTCGGGAGGCTACACCTTC
TRBD1,-,TRBJ1-2,TRBV19,CASSMGQGVPRYGYTF,TGTGCCAGTAGTATGGGACAGGGGGTCCCTCGCTATGGCTACACCTTC
-,-,TRBJ1-5,TRBV28,CASSLPNKGQPQHF,TGTGCCAGCAGTCTCCCCAACAAGGGGCAGCCCCAGCATTTT
TRBD1,-,TRBJ1-1,TRBV5-1,CASSQQGAGNTEAFF,TGCGCCAGCAGCCAACAGGGGGCTGGGAACACTGAAGCTTTCTTT
TRBD1,-,TRBJ2-7,TRBV19,CASSAGTGGSYEQYF,TGTGCCAGTAGCGCCGGGACAGGGGGCTCCTACGAGCAGTACTTC
-,-,TRBJ2-7,TRBV7-2,CASSPWTSQFAYEQYF,TGTGCCAGCAGCCCGTGGACATCCCAATTCGCCTACGAGCAGTACTTC
-,few,TRBJ2-5,TRBV7-2,CASSTPLERETQYF,TGTGCCAGCAGCACACCCTTAGAGCGAGAGACCCAGTACTTC
-,-,TRBJ1-5,TRBV27,CASSQLGGQPQHF,TGTGCCAGCAGTCAGCTAGGTGGGCAGCCCCAGCATTTT
-,-,TRBJ1-6,TRBV2,CASSVPKIGGSPNSPLHF,TGTGCCAGCAGTGTTCCAAAGATCGGAGGGAGCCCCAATTCACCCCTCCACTTT
-,-,TRBJ1-2,TRBV27,CASSPWPGEGYTF,TGTGCCAGCAGTCCTTGGCCCGGGGAGGGCTACACCTTC
-,-,TRBJ2-1,TRBV4-1,CASSQEMGGTSPRGEQFF,TGCGCCAGCAGCCAAGAAATGGGGGGGACATCCCCTCGTGGTGAGCAGTTCTTC
TRBD1,-,TRBJ1-2,TRBV4-2,CASSQAPGQGAQGYGYTF,TGTGCCAGCAGCCAGGCCCCGGGACAGGGGGCGCAGGGATATGGCTACACCTTC
TRBD1,once,TRBJ2-1,TRBV5-6,CASSLPRGPSYNEQFF,TGTGCCAGCAGCCTCCCCAGGGGGCCTTCCTACAATGAGCAGTTCTTC
-,-,TRBJ1-4,TRBV18,CASSPENEGTTNEKLFF,TGTGCCAGCTCACCAGAAAACGAGGGTACAACTAATGAAAAACTGTTTTTT
-,-,TRBJ2-7,TRBV12-2,CASRLVGPHCPYEQYF,TGTGCAAGTCGCTTAGTCGGTCCCCATTGCCCCTACGAGCAGTACTTC
TRBD2,-,TRBJ2-7,TRBV6-5,CASSYTLAGVEQYF,TGTGCCAGCAGTTACACCCTAGCGGGGGTTGAGCAGTACTTC
-,-,TRBJ1-1,TRBV2,CASRSRTTQGNTEAFF,TGTGCCAGCAGAAGCAGGACAACACAGGGGAACACTGAAGCTTTCTTT
TRBD2,-,TRBJ2-5,TRBV7-8,CASSPRKRGGLETQYF,TGTGCCAGCAGCCCCCGGAAGCGGGGGGGCCTGGAGACCCAGTACTTC
-,once,TRBJ2-7,TRBV7-8,CASSNKRQVTYEQYF,TGTGCCAGCAGCAACAAAAGACAGGTAACCTACGAGCAGTACTTC
-,once,TRBJ2-3,TRBV7-8,CASSFGGGLNTDTQYF,TGTGCCAGCAGCTTCGGCGGAGGGCTAAACACAGATACGCAGTATTTT
TRBD2,-,TRBJ2-5,TRBV5-4,CASSFGLAEETQYF,TGTGCCAGCAGCTTTGGTCTAGCGGAAGAGACCCAGTACTTC
TRBD2,-,TRBJ2-7,TRBV27,CASSFVLAGGPSYEQYF,TGTGCCAGCAGTTTTGTACTAGCGGGGGGGCCTTCCTACGAGCAGTACTTC
TRBD1,-,TRBJ1-2,TRBV6-5,CASSRGTGGGGYTF,TGTGCCAGCAGTCGGGGGACAGGGGGCGGCGGCTACACTTTC
-,-,TRBJ1-5,TRBV20-1,CSARGPGGQHF,TGCAGTGCTAGAGGTCCGGGTGGCCAGCATTTT
TRBD1,-,TRBJ2-1,TRBV7-2,CASSSDRVGPNEQFF,TGTGCCAGCAGCTCCGACAGGGTGGGGCCCAATGAGCAGTTCTTC
-,-,TRBJ2-5,TRBV21-1,CASVSEETQYF,TGTGCCAGCGTCTCGGAGGAGACCCAGTACTTC
-,once,TRBJ1-5,TRBV6-4,CASSQGPRQPQHF,TGTGCCAGCAGCCAGGGGCCCCGTCAGCCCCAGCATTTT
-,-,TRBJ1-1,TRBV21-1,CASSKPVEGQLNTEAFF,TGTGCCAGCAGCAAGCCCGTTGAGGGACAGCTGAACACTGAAGCTTTCTTT
TRBD2,once,TRBJ2-7,TRBV4-2,CASSQLAGGSSYEQYF,TGTGCCAGCAGCCAGTTAGCGGGGGGGTCTTCCTACGAGCAGTACTTC
TRBD1,once,TRBJ2-1,TRBV29-1,CSVEEDRVYNEQFF,TGCAGCGTTGAGGAGGACAGGGTCTACAATGAGCAGTTCTTC
-,once,TRBJ1-2,TRBV20-1,CSAIVLVGYTF,TGCAGTGCTATTGTCTTAGTTGGCTACACCTTC
-,-,TRBJ1-1,TRBV4-1,CASSQDEEDTEAFF,TGCGCCAGCAGCCAAGACGAGGAGGACACTGAAGCTTTCTTT
-,-,TRBJ1-3,TRBV19,CASSIGAPSSGNTIYF,TGTGCCAGTAGTATAGGCGCTCCGAGCTCTGGAAACACCATATATTTT
TRBD1,-,TRBJ1-3,TRBV30,CAWSVSFTGGKNTIYF,TGTGCCTGGAGTGTATCTTTCACAGGGGGAAAGAACACCATATATTTT